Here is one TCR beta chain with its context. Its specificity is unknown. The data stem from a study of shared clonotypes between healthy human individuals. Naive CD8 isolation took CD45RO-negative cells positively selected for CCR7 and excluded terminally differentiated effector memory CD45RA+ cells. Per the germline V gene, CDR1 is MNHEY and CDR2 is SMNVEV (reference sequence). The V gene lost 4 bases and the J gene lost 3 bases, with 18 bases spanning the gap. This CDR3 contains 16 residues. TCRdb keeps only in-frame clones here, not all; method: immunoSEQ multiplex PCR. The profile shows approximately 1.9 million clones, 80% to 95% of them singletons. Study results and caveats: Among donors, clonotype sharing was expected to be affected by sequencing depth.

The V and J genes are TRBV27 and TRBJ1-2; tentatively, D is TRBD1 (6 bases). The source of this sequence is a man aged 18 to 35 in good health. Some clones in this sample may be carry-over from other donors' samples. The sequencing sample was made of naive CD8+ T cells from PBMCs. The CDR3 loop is CASSYRWGGLDYGYTF. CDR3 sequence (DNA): TGTGCCAGCAGTTACCGATGGGGGGGGCTGGACTATGGCTACACCTTC.